The 17 T cell receptor beta chains listed next were all sequenced from one sample in a study of blood T cell repertoires in COVID-19. Some clones are missing from TCRdb's copy, which holds only in-frame ones; the method was immunoSEQ multiplex PCR. The sample has 110,000 or so clones, around four fifths seen once. The sequencing sample was made of peripheral blood. All receptors come from a woman in her forties with acute or convalescent COVID-19.

The chain employs TRBV30 and TRBJ1-2; the match to TRBD1 covers 8 bases. V was pared by 0 bases and J by 8 bases, with 11 bases of the junction left unmatched. CDR3 length: 15 residues. Germline assignment: CDR1 GTSNPN and CDR2 SVGIG (reference sequence). The CDR3 region has the DNA TGTGCCTGGAGTGTAACCCCAGGGGGCGCGGGGGGCTACACCTTC. Translation gives CAWSVTPGGAGGYTF.

The rearrangement joins TRBV6-5 to TRBJ2-1, with TRBD1 identical over 9 bases. The V gene's germline CDR1 is MNHEY and CDR2 SVGAGI. V was pared by 9 bases and J by 0 bases, with 3 bases of the junction left unmatched. This CDR3 region has 14 residues. This CDR3 is CASKQGASYNEQFF. The CDR3 nucleotides read TGTGCCAGTAAACAGGGGGCCTCCTACAATGAGCAGTTCTTC.

The chain recombines TRBV7-9 with TRBJ2-3, with D possibly matching TRBD1 (6 bases). V shed 1 base and J shed 0 bases, with 14 bases lying between them. There are 17 residues in the CDR3. The germline gives CDR1 SEHNR, CDR2 FQNEAQ (reference sequence). CDR3 in amino acids: CASSLGYRATSTDTQYF. In DNA form, the CDR3 reads TGTGCCAGCAGCTTAGGGTACAGGGCTACTAGCACAGATACGCAGTATTTT.

V is TRBV5-8 and J is TRBJ1-6; D may be TRBD1 (6 bases). The germline CDR1 and CDR2 sequences are SGHTS and YDEGEE. V dropped 3 bases and J dropped 4 bases, with 8 bases sitting between them. CDR3 length: 14 residues. The CDR3 is CASSSGEYNSPLHF. DNA of the CDR3: TGTGCCAGCAGCTCAGGGGAGTATAATTCACCCCTCCACTTT.

The chain couples TRBV4-1 to TRBJ1-2; 12 nucleotides line up with TRBD1. With V trimmed by 4 bases and J by 2 bases, 5 bases remained unmatched. Germline-derived CDR1 and CDR2 are MGHRA and YSYEKL. This CDR3 contains 16 residues. This chain's CDR3 is CASSPVGTGGNYGYTF. DNA of the CDR3: TGCGCCAGCAGCCCCGTCGGGACAGGGGGCAACTATGGCTACACCTTC.

J is TRBJ1-6 and V is TRBV25-1, with D uncertain. CDR1 is MGHDK, CDR2 SYGVNS, per germline. Trimming left V 1 base short and J 9 bases short, with 7 bases between. CDR3 length: 13 residues. The DNA of the CDR3 is TGTGCCAGCAGTGAATTTCTGCGTTCACCCCTCCACTTT. It is translated as CASSEFLRSPLHF. Full variable domain (missing parts from reference TRBV25-1 and TRBJ1-6): EADIYQTPRYLVIGTGKKITLECSQTMGHDKMYWYQQDPGMELHLIHYSYGVNSTEKGDLSSESTVSRIRTEHFPLTLESARPSHTSQYLCASSEFLRSPLHFGNGTRLTVT.

V and J are TRBV14 and TRBJ1-2, with D unclear. The CDR3 sequence is 12 residues long. The germline V gene encodes CDR1 SGHDN and CDR2 FVKESK. Trimming shortened V by 5 bases and J by 4 bases, and 8 bases separated the two germline ends. CDR3 sequence: CASSASSYGYTF. In nucleotides, the CDR3 is TGTGCCAGCAGCGCCTCCAGCTATGGCTACACCTTC.

CDR3 nucleotide sequence: TGTGCCAGCAGTTACTTGGGGAGGACAGGGATAGGCTACACCTTC. This codes for CASSYLGRTGIGYTF. The chain is built from TRBV6-5 and TRBJ1-2; 8 positions match TRBD1. V dropped 1 base and J dropped 8; count of bases not matched to a gene: 9. From germline, CDR1 is MNHEY and CDR2 SVGAGI. CDR3 length equals 15 residues.

This chain links TRBV20-1 with TRBJ1-6; 7 bases align to TRBD1. The CDR3 length is 14 residues. The germline CDR1 and CDR2 sequences are DFQATT and SNEGSKA (reference sequence). V was clipped by 3 bases and J by 6 bases; unmatched bases: 5. The CDR3 bases are TGCAGTGCTAGTCGGGGACAGATTAATTCACCCCTCCACTTT. This sequence encodes CSASRGQINSPLHF.

The chain employs TRBV20-1 and TRBJ1-2, with D uncertain. Germline values: CDR1 DFQATT, CDR2 SNEGSKA (reference sequence). The CDR3 consists of 10 residues. The V end lost 6 bases, the J end lost 8 bases, and 10 bases lay between the germline ends. The CDR3 loop is CSATARGYTF. For the CDR3, the DNA is TGCAGTGCCACCGCTAGAGGCTACACCTTC.

The genes are TRBV5-1 and TRBJ1-4, with TRBD1 matching 7 bases. Germline CDR1 is SGHRS and CDR2 is YFSETQ. This CDR3 comprises 15 residues. V shed 4 bases, J shed 0 bases, and the junction held 3 bases outside the gene matches. This chain's CDR3 is CASSRDRSTNEKLFF. The CDR3 DNA reads as TGCGCCAGCAGCCGGGACAGATCAACTAATGAAAAACTGTTTTTT.

The chain employs TRBV20-1 and TRBJ2-2, with a weak D call TRBD2 (6 bases). Germline V gives CDR1 DFQATT, CDR2 SNEGSKA (reference sequence). Trimming left V 3 bases short and J 5 bases short, with 10 bases between. There are 13 residues in the CDR3. CDR3 in amino acids: CSASNLATGELFF. Here the CDR3 DNA reads TGCAGTGCTAGTAACCTAGCGACCGGGGAGCTGTTTTTT.

Remarks on this clone: One end of the junction does not line up with germline, which may come from a read error. The chain employs TRBV11-2 and TRBJ2-2; 7 bases match TRBD2. The CDR3 totals 15 residues. CDR1 is SGHAT, CDR2 FQNNGV, per germline. The CDR3 spells CASNLRGANTGELFF. CDR3 in DNA: TGTGCCAGCAACTTACGGGGGGCGAACACCGGGGAGCTGTTTTTT.

CDR3 coding DNA: TGTGCCAGCAGCCCTACTGGGGCGGTGGGCACAGATACGCAGTATTTT. Amino acids: CASSPTGAVGTDTQYF. The chain joins TRBV4-2 to TRBJ2-3, with a possible D match to TRBD1 (5 bases). Trimming took off 4 bases at V and 1 base at J, with 15 bases between the two ends. The length of the CDR3 is 16 residues. From germline, CDR1 is LGHNA and CDR2 YNFKEQ.

This chain joins TRBV3-1 (or the pseudogene TRBV3-2) and TRBJ2-6; D is unresolved. V was clipped by 1 base and J by 2 bases, with 3 bases between them. CDR3 length: 14 amino acids. The V gene's germline CDR1 is LGHDT and CDR2 YNNKEL (reference sequence). The CDR3 is CASSQATGANVLTF. The CDR3 bases are TGTGCCAGCAGCCAAGCAACTGGGGCCAACGTCCTGACTTTC.

The V call is TRBV7-2, the J call TRBJ1-1, with TRBD1 as a possible D gene (6 bases). CDR3 length: 16 amino acids. V was trimmed by 5 bases and J by 4 bases, leaving 20 bases between them. Germline-derived CDR1 and CDR2 are SGHTA and FQGNSA. DNA for the CDR3: TGTGCCAGCAGCACTAGGGGGGGGGCAGTGAGCACTGAAGCTTTCTTT. Amino acid sequence: CASSTRGGAVSTEAFF.

The chain employs TRBV5-5 and TRBJ1-3; D might be TRBD1 (5 bases). CDR1 is SGHKS, CDR2 YYEKEE, per germline (reference sequence). This CDR3 is 16 amino acids long. The V and J ends lost 2 bases and 0 bases respectively, with 12 bases between them. CDR3 nucleotide sequence: TGTGCCAGCAGCTTCGGGGGTTCCTACTCTGGAAACACCATATATTTT. Its protein product is CASSFGGSYSGNTIYF.